What follows describes a single T cell receptor (beta chain). What it binds is not known. The J segment lost 8 bases and the V segment lost 4 bases, leaving 4 bases of the junction unmatched. In germline, CDR1 is MNHEY, CDR2 SVGAGI. The CDR3 spans 12 residues. Regarding treatment: oral pan-JAK inhibitor, 5-10 mg twice daily. Collected material from alopecia areata patients comprised lesional scalp punch biopsies and peripheral blood. Extracted from the samples, RNA was reverse transcribed into cDNA to serve as the sequencing template. Only in-frame clones appear in the TCRdb table, and some are missing; sequencing was by immunoSEQ multiplex PCR. The sample lists around 210,000 clones, 64% occurring once. The sample is drawn from a study of CD8+ T cells in alopecia areata. Study observations and caveats: Many expanded lesional clones stayed in scalp and blood while on tofacitinib. The study found tofacitinib significantly decreased scalp clonality and expanded CD8+ clones among the top 100. Lesional scalp, notably in alopecia totalis/universalis, had clonality above that of normal scalp.

This TCR was recovered from a human donor with alopecia areata. Source: CD4+ T cells sorted from blood, taken at week 4, from a patient treated with tofacitinib. The rearrangement joins TRBV6-5 to TRBJ1-2; 7 bases are shared with TRBD1. This CDR3 reads CASSSYRGGYTF. The CDR3 DNA sequence: TGTGCCAGCAGTTCATACAGGGGCGGCTACACCTTC.